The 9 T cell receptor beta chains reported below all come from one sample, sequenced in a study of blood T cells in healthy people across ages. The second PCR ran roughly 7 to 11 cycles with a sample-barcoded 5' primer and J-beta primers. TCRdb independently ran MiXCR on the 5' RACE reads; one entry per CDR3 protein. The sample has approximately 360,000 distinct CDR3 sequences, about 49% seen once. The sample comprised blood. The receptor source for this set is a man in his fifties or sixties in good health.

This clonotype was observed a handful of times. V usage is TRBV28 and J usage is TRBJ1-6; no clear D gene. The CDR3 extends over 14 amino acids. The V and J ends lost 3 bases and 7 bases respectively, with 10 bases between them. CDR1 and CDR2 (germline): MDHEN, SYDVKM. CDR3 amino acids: CASSFAVINSPLHF. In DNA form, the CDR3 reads TGTGCCAGCAGTTTTGCAGTAATAAATTCACCCCTCCACTTT. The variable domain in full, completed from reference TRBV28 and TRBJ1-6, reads DVKVTQSSRYLVKRTGEKVFLECVQDMDHENMFWYRQDPGLGLRLIYFSYDVKMKEKGDIPEGYSVSREKKERFSLILESASTNQTSMYLCASSFAVINSPLHFGNGTRLTVT.

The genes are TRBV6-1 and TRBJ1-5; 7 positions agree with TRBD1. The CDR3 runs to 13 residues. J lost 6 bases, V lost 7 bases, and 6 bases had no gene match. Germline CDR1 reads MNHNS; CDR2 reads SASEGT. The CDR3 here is CASTLTGRQPQHF. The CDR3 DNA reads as TGTGCCAGCACTCTGACAGGGCGTCAGCCCCAGCATTTT.

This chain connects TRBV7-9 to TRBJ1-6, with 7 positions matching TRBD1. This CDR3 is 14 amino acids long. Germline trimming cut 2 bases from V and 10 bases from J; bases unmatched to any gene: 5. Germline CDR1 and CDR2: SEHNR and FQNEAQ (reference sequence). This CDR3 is CASSLRQGGSPLHF. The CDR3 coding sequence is TGTGCCAGCAGCTTAAGGCAGGGGGGGTCACCCCTCCACTTT.

In DNA form, the CDR3 reads TGCGCCAGCGGCCCGGGGAGCTCCTACGAGCAGTACTTC. Protein: CASGPGSSYEQYF. The chain links TRBV10-2 to TRBJ2-7; weak D call: TRBD2 (5 bases). Deletions cut 8 bases from V and 0 bases from J, with 11 bases between. CDR1 and CDR2 (germline): WSHSY, SAAADI. The CDR3 consists of 13 residues.

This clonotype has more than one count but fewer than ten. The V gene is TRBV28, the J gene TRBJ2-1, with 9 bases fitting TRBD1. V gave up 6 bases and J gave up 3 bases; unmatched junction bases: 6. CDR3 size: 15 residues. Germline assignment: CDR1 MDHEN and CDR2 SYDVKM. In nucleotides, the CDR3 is TGTGCCAGCAGGACGGGACAGGGATACTACAATGAGCAGTTCTTC. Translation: CASRTGQGYYNEQFF.

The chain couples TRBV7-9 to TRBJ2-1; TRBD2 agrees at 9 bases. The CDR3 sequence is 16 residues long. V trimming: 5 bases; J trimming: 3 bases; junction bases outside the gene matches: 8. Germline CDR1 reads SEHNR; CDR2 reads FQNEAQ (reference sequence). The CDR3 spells CASSHHLTSGYNEQFF. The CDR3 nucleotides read TGTGCCAGCAGCCACCACCTGACTAGCGGCTACAATGAGCAGTTCTTC.

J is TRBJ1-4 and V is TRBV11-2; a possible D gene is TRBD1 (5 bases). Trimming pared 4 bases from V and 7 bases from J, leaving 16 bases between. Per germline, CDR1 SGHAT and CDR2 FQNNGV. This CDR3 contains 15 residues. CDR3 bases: TGTGCCAGCAGCTCCATCGCACGGGGCGGTGAAAAACTGTTTTTT. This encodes CASSSIARGGEKLFF.

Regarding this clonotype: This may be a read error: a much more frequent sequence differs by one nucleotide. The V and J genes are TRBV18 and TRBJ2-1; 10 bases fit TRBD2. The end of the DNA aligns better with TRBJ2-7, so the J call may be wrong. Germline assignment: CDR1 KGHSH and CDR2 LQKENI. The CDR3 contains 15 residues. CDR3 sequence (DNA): TGTGCCAGCTCACCGCGGACTAGCGGCCACAATGAGCAGTACTTC. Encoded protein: CASSPRTSGHNEQYF.

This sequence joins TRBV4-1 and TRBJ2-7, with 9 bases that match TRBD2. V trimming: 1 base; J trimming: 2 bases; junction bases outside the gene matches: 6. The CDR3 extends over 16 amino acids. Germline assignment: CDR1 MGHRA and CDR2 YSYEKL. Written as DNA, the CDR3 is TGCGCCAGCAGCCAAGCTTTTGGCGGGAGGGCCTACGAGCAGTACTTC. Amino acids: CASSQAFGGRAYEQYF.